Presented here are 20 T cell receptor beta chains from one specimen sequenced in a study of CD8 T cells in ankylosing spondylitis. TCRdb re-called the 5' RACE reads with MiXCR, one entry per CDR3 protein. The profile shows around 35,000 distinct CDR3 sequences, 10% to 15% of them singletons. Sample: synovial fluid, either unsorted or a sorted T cell fraction (not recorded which). The origin of the receptors is a male donor with ankylosing spondylitis.

The chain couples TRBV6-4 to TRBJ2-2; possible D gene TRBD1, 6 bases. Germline-derived CDR1 and CDR2 are MRHNA and SNTAGT. The V end was cut by 2 bases, the J end by 2 bases, with 6 bases between. CDR3 size: 14 residues. In DNA, the CDR3 is TGTGCCAGCAGTGACGGGACAAACACCGGGGAGCTGTTTTTT. As protein: CASSDGTNTGELFF.

The chain is built from TRBV5-1 and TRBJ1-2, with 8 bases that match TRBD1. The CDR3 length is 15 residues. CDR1 is SGHRS, CDR2 YFSETQ, per germline. After removal of 4 bases from V and 8 bases from J, the junction contained 13 bases not matched to a gene. The CDR3 sequence: CASSPEPGQAIGYTF. For the CDR3, the DNA is TGCGCCAGCAGCCCAGAGCCGGGACAGGCTATCGGCTACACCTTC.

V is TRBV20-1 and J is TRBJ2-1; TRBD2 agrees at 9 bases. Per the germline V gene, CDR1 is DFQATT and CDR2 is SNEGSKA (reference sequence). This CDR3 has 19 amino acids. The CDR3 sequence is CWGRATGPWGSGRMDEQFF. DNA of the CDR3: TGCTGGGGCAGGGCTACTGGCCCTTGGGGGAGCGGGAGGATGGATGAGCAGTTCTTC.

This clonotype was picked up a small number of times. The rearrangement uses TRBV3-1 and TRBJ2-1, with D possibly TRBD1 on 6 matching bases. The germline V gene has CDR1 LGHDT and CDR2 YNNKEL (reference sequence). The CDR3 sequence is 15 residues long. The V and J ends lost 3 bases and 7 bases respectively, with 16 bases between them. CDR3 in DNA: TGTGCCAGCAGCCATCAGGGAAAGAGGGGGAATGAGCAGTTCTTC. It encodes CASSHQGKRGNEQFF.

This clonotype was recorded a few times. The chain carries TRBV27 and TRBJ2-1; weak D call: TRBD2 (5 bases). The CDR3 loop spans 15 amino acids. Germline lookup yields CDR1 MNHEY and CDR2 SMNVEV (reference sequence). V was trimmed by 5 bases and J by 0 bases, leaving 11 bases between them. The DNA for the CDR3 is TGTGCCAGCAGTCCCCTAGCTAGCTCCTACAATGAGCAGTTCTTC. Translated: CASSPLASSYNEQFF.

This clonotype was counted between two and nine times. The chain is built from TRBV30 and TRBJ1-4; D remains ambiguous. V dropped 5 bases and J dropped 6 bases, with 19 bases sitting between them. Germline CDR1 is GTSNPN and CDR2 is SVGIG (reference sequence). This CDR3 has 15 residues. For the CDR3, the DNA is TGTGCCTGGGGAAATTTTTGGAGCAGTGATGAAAAACTGTTTTTT. Translating it yields CAWGNFWSSDEKLFF. The full variable domain, in which reference TRBV30 and TRBJ1-4 provide the parts outside the CDR3, is SQTIHQWPATLVQPVGSPLSLECTVEGTSNPNLYWYRQAAGRGLQLLFYSVGIGQISSEVPQNLSASRPQDRQFILSSKKLLLSDSGFYLCAWGNFWSSDEKLFFGSGTQLSVL.

The chain links TRBV5-1 to TRBJ2-1; 9 bases match TRBD2. This CDR3 spans 17 amino acids. The ends lost 1 base at V and 8 bases at J; junction bases unmatched: 13. The germline V gene encodes CDR1 SGHRS and CDR2 YFSETQ. The CDR3 nucleotides are TGCGCCAGCAGCTTGCCAGTGGGAGCGGGGGGTAAGGATGAGCAGTTCTTC. As protein: CASSLPVGAGGKDEQFF.

This clonotype was recorded at least ten times. V is TRBV4-2 and J is TRBJ1-5; the match to TRBD1 covers 7 bases. Germline assignment: CDR1 LGHNA and CDR2 YNFKEQ. V lost 5 bases, J lost 7 bases, and 11 bases stayed unmatched. This CDR3 has 15 residues. CDR3 nucleotides: TGTGCCAGCAGCGGATACCGGGACAGAGGACAGCCCCAGCATTTT. Translated: CASSGYRDRGQPQHF.

This clonotype was counted ten times or more. This chain joins TRBV7-9 and TRBJ1-2, with TRBD1 identical over 9 bases. CDR1 is SEHNR and CDR2 is FQNEAQ in the germline V gene (reference sequence). J gave up 8 bases and V 1 base, and 8 bases lay outside the gene matches. The CDR3 is 15 amino acids. The CDR3 nucleotides read TGTGCCAGCAGCTTAGAGGGACAGGGTTTAAAGGGCTACACCTTC. Protein product: CASSLEGQGLKGYTF.

V gene TRBV27 combines with J gene TRBJ2-5, with 8 positions matching TRBD2. The CDR3 length is 16 residues. Germline V CDR1 and CDR2: MNHEY, SMNVEV (reference sequence). The J segment lost 4 bases and the V segment lost 6 bases, leaving 13 bases of the junction unmatched. CDR3 sequence reads: CASRASGRSLGETQYF. The CDR3 DNA follows: TGTGCCAGCAGAGCAAGCGGGAGAAGTCTGGGAGAGACCCAGTACTTC.

The sample holds many counts of this clonotype. V is TRBV4-3 and J is TRBJ1-1; D uncertain. The CDR3 runs to 14 residues. Germline lookup yields CDR1 LGHNA and CDR2 YSLEER. V lost 0 bases and J lost 1, with 6 bases in between. CDR3 in amino acids: CASSQEGPNTEAFF. The CDR3 coding sequence is TGCGCCAGCAGCCAAGAGGGTCCGAACACTGAAGCTTTCTTT.

In its sample, this clonotype was seen a few times. The chain links TRBV11-2 to TRBJ1-1; D unresolved. V was cut by 4 bases and J by 3 bases, with 9 bases left in between. This CDR3 is built from 13 residues. In germline, CDR1 is SGHAT, CDR2 FQNNGV. CDR3 sequence: CASSWTQDTEAFF. The CDR3 DNA sequence: TGTGCCAGCAGCTGGACCCAGGACACTGAAGCTTTCTTT.

At least ten counts were recorded for this clonotype. The chain combines TRBV20-1 with TRBJ1-5, with D possibly being TRBD1 (5 bases). The germline gives CDR1 DFQATT, CDR2 SNEGSKA (reference sequence). Trimming left V 0 bases short and J 6 bases short, with 18 bases between. This CDR3 is 16 amino acids long. This chain's CDR3 is CSARDMEVGDFQPQHF. As DNA, the CDR3 is TGCAGTGCTAGAGATATGGAAGTGGGGGATTTTCAGCCCCAGCATTTT.

This clonotype was recorded many times. The chain's CDR3 is CASSSGRGYEQYF. The CDR3 DNA reads as TGTGCCAGCAGTTCGGGGAGGGGGTACGAGCAGTACTTC. The chain uses TRBV5-5 and TRBJ2-7, with D possibly TRBD2 on 7 matching bases. Trimming took off 5 bases at V and 4 bases at J, with 13 bases between the two ends. The CDR3 is 13 residues long. The germline gives CDR1 SGHKS, CDR2 YYEKEE (reference sequence).

The V call is TRBV10-3, the J call TRBJ2-2; tentative D call: TRBD1 (6 bases). Germline V gene data show CDR1 as ENHRY and CDR2 as SYGVKD. This CDR3 contains 13 residues. V lost 6 bases and J 3 bases, leaving 8 bases between the germline ends. The DNA for the CDR3 is TGTGCCATCAGGGACAGCGACACCGGGGAGCTGTTTTTT. Its protein product is CAIRDSDTGELFF.

V and J are TRBV9 and TRBJ1-1, with D maybe TRBD1 (5 bases). There are 15 residues in the CDR3. Germline V gene data show CDR1 as SGDLS and CDR2 as YYNGEE. V was cut by 4 bases and J by 5 bases, with 18 bases left in between. The CDR3 bases are TGTGCCAGCAGCCACCCGGGGGGGGGAAAAACTGAAGCTTTCTTT. Translation gives CASSHPGGGKTEAFF.

This clonotype has more than one count but fewer than ten. The chain has TRBV27 and TRBJ2-5; 8 bases fit TRBD1. The CDR3 extends over 14 amino acids. The junction had 10 bases not matched to a gene; V was cut back by 8 bases and J by 5 bases. The germline V gene has CDR1 MNHEY and CDR2 SMNVEV (reference sequence). The CDR3 here is CASGKTGVGETQYF. CDR3 sequence (DNA): TGTGCCAGCGGAAAGACAGGGGTCGGGGAGACCCAGTACTTC.

The chain carries TRBV7-9 and TRBJ2-7; D not resolved. Trimming stripped 2 bases from V and 3 bases from J, with 17 bases between. Germline V lookup: CDR1 SEHNR, CDR2 FQNEAQ (reference sequence). This CDR3 contains 16 residues. CDR3 sequence (DNA): TGTGCCAGCAGCTTACCCAGGTCCTGGTTGAGCTACGAGCAGTACTTC. Its translation: CASSLPRSWLSYEQYF.

This clonotype has ten or more counts. This rearrangement joins TRBV27 to TRBJ2-5; D is possibly TRBD2 (7 bases). The CDR3 consists of 15 residues. In germline, CDR1 is MNHEY, CDR2 SMNVEV (reference sequence). V lost 5 bases and J 2 bases, leaving 15 bases between the germline ends. For the CDR3, the DNA is TGTGCCAGCAGTCCCCGGGGGGCGGCACAAGAGACCCAGTACTTC. Amino acids: CASSPRGAAQETQYF.

The chain employs TRBV20-1 and TRBJ2-7, with 9 bases fitting TRBD2. The J segment lost 7 bases and the V segment lost 0 bases, leaving 7 bases of the junction unmatched. CDR1 and CDR2 (germline): DFQATT, SNEGSKA (reference sequence). This CDR3 has 14 amino acids. The chain's CDR3 is CSARELAGRFEQYF. The CDR3 DNA follows: TGCAGTGCTAGAGAACTAGCGGGCCGATTTGAGCAGTACTTC.